Presented here are 11 T cell receptor beta chains from one specimen sequenced in a study of CD8+ T cells in alopecia areata. Following extraction, RNA underwent reverse transcription to cDNA, which served as the sequencing template. Profiling relied on immunoSEQ multiplex PCR, and the TCRdb table lists in-frame clones only, not all of them. The sample lists 150,000 or so clones, approximately 87% occurring once. The source was CD8+ T cells sorted from blood, collected at week 0. Source of these receptors: a human donor with alopecia areata.

The chain combines TRBV19 with TRBJ2-2; D remains ambiguous. Germline V CDR1 and CDR2: LNHDA, SQIVND (reference sequence). Trimming removed 3 bases from V and 0 bases from J, with 5 bases in between. The CDR3 has 14 amino acids. In DNA, the CDR3 is TGTGCCAGTAGTATTCTGGCGAACACCGGGGAGCTGTTTTTT. Translated, it gives CASSILANTGELFF.

The gene calls are TRBV7-9 and TRBJ2-3, with 8 bases that match TRBD2. V shed 4 bases, J shed 5 bases, and the junction held 8 bases outside the gene matches. Germline V gene data show CDR1 as SEHNR and CDR2 as FQNEAQ (reference sequence). This CDR3 is 15 amino acids long. CDR3: CASSYTGGPGDTQYF. The CDR3 nucleotides read TGTGCCAGCAGCTATACGGGGGGGCCGGGAGATACGCAGTATTTT.

The chain uses TRBV6-5 and TRBJ1-1, with D unclear. CDR1 is MNHEY, CDR2 SVGAGI, per germline. CDR3 length equals 12 residues. Trimming cost V 8 bases and J 2 bases, with 9 bases left between them. This chain's CDR3 is CASQTVNTEAFF. Written as DNA, the CDR3 is TGTGCCAGCCAAACAGTTAACACTGAAGCTTTCTTT.

V gene TRBV5-6 combines with J gene TRBJ1-1; D gene unclear. The CDR3 runs 13 residues. Trimming removed 0 bases at V and 1 base at J, with 4 bases between. Germline-derived CDR1 and CDR2 are SGHDT and YYEEEE. CDR3 in amino acids: CASSLGTNTEAFF. The CDR3 DNA reads as TGTGCCAGCAGCTTGGGTACGAACACTGAAGCTTTCTTT.

There are a few counts of this clone. The CDR3 loop reads CASSLDLREQFF. The DNA of the CDR3 is TGTGCCAGCAGCTTAGATCTTCGCGAGCAGTTCTTC. The genes are TRBV7-8 and TRBJ2-1, with unresolved D. The length of the CDR3 is 12 residues. Between the trimmed V and J ends, which lost 1 base and 10 bases, there was a span of 8 bases. CDR1 and CDR2 from the germline V gene are SGHVS and FQNEAQ.

V and J are TRBV6-5 and TRBJ1-2; D call uncertain. This CDR3 comprises 12 residues. Between the trimmed V and J ends, which lost 2 bases and 8 bases, there was a span of 9 bases. Germline values: CDR1 MNHEY, CDR2 SVGAGI. The CDR3 loop reads CASSYDGVGYTF. CDR3 in DNA: TGTGCCAGCAGTTACGACGGGGTCGGCTACACCTTC.

The genes are TRBV5-1 and TRBJ2-7, with 7 bases that match TRBD1. CDR1 and CDR2 (germline): SGHRS, YFSETQ. The V segment lost 0 bases and the J segment 0 bases; nucleotides outside the gene matches: 3. The CDR3 sequence is 15 residues long. CDR3 in amino acids: CASSLETGSSYEQYF. The CDR3 DNA reads TGCGCCAGCAGCTTGGAGACAGGGTCCTCCTACGAGCAGTACTTC.

About this clone: The same CDR3 can be traced to other DNA sequences in this sample. This rearrangement joins TRBV27 to TRBJ2-7; D is undetermined. The CDR3 runs 12 residues. The ends were cut back, 5 bases at V and 0 bases at J, with 5 bases in the middle. Germline CDR1 MNHEY, CDR2 SMNVEV (reference sequence). CDR3 bases: TGTGCCAGCAGTCCCCCCTCCTACGAGCAGTACTTC. This encodes CASSPPSYEQYF.

V gene TRBV19 combines with J gene TRBJ2-3; D may match TRBD1 or TRBD2 (6 bases each). Germline lookup yields CDR1 LNHDA and CDR2 SQIVND (reference sequence). The CDR3 contains 13 residues. Trimming took 5 bases from V and 4 from J, leaving 10 bases between them. CDR3 protein: CASSGGPADTQYF. CDR3 bases: TGTGCCAGTAGTGGGGGGCCCGCAGATACGCAGTATTTT. The whole variable domain, filled in from reference TRBV19 and TRBJ2-3, reads DGGITQSPKYLFRKEGQNVTLSCEQNLNHDAMYWYRQDPGQGLRLIYYSQIVNDFQKGDIAEGYSVSREKKESFPLTVTSAQKNPTAFYLCASSGGPADTQYFGPGTRLTVL.

The J gene is TRBJ2-3, the V gene TRBV5-4; D is ambiguous. Trimming removed 0 bases from V and 2 bases from J, with 7 bases in between. CDR1 is SGHNT, CDR2 YYREEE, per germline (reference sequence). The CDR3 is made up of 14 amino acids. The CDR3 DNA sequence: TGTGCCAGCAGCTTGGACAGCTTCACAGATACGCAGTATTTT. Amino acids: CASSLDSFTDTQYF.

The chain joins TRBV29-1 to TRBJ2-5, with D maybe TRBD2 (6 bases). This CDR3 contains 13 residues. V shed 8 bases and J shed 3 bases, with 16 bases lying between them. Germline V gene sequence: CDR1 SQVTM, CDR2 ANQGSEA. The chain's CDR3 is CSIYRDSEETQYF. The CDR3 DNA follows: TGCAGCATCTACCGGGACTCTGAAGAGACCCAGTACTTC.